This TCR beta chain was identified in a study of identical twins. Trimming shortened V by 5 bases and J by 0 bases, and 17 bases separated the two germline ends. There are 18 residues in the CDR3. Each CDR3 protein gets one entry after TCRdb re-called the 5' RACE reads with MiXCR. The sample lists some 790,000 distinct CDR3 sequences; around a sixth were seen once. In addition, the sample was reused for a study of T cells expressing NK-cell markers.

This chain uses TRBV12-3 or TRBV12-4 with TRBJ2-6; D tentatively reads TRBD1 or TRBD2 (5 bases each). The sample taken for sequencing was PBMCs. The sequence came from a woman younger than 30 in good health. As DNA, the CDR3 is TGTGCCAGCAGTACCTCCTGGGACGTTAACTCTGGGGCCAACGTCCTGACTTTC. It codes for CASSTSWDVNSGANVLTF.